This TCR beta chain was documented in a study of shared clonotypes between healthy human individuals. Germline assignment: CDR1 SGHTA and CDR2 FQGNSA. Trimming cost V 0 bases and J 1 base; bases outside gene matches: 6. The CDR3 length is 18 residues. As concerns this clone: Its antigen is not known.

General study findings and limits: Rarefaction revealed incomplete sorted-subset sequencing despite large depth. Clonotype sharing among donors, it was expected, would be affected by sequencing depth.

Data came from immunoSEQ multiplex PCR; TCRdb stores just in-frame clones and leaves some out. Of around 2.1 million clones listed, about 93% are singletons. The naive CD8 fraction comprised CD45RO-negative cells positively selected for CCR7 and excluded terminally differentiated effector memory CD45RA+ cells. HIV-negative, healthy adults without recent acute infections or vaccinations were the donors. Every contributor of samples was a Caucasian grown-up residing in Nashville, Tennessee. The receptor comes from a man between 18 and 35 years old in good health. Some clones in this sample may be carry-over from other donors' samples. The J gene is TRBJ1-1, the V gene TRBV7-2; TRBD1 agrees at 12 bases. Sequencing was performed on naive CD8+ T cells from PBMCs. The CDR3 here is CASSLAGQGARGNTEAFF. CDR3 coding DNA: TGTGCCAGCAGCTTAGCGGGACAGGGGGCGAGGGGGAACACTGAAGCTTTCTTT.